What follows are 12 T cell receptor beta chains derived from one specimen sequenced in a study of blood T cell repertoires in COVID-19 (dated by TCRdb to the early 2020s). The protocol used for the library was the immunoSEQ multiplex PCR assay. The table comes from immuneACCESS by way of TCRdb, which keeps in-frame sequences with V and J called. Part of the clones is missing from these tables; in studies checked, under half for an unresolved V gene and the rest for unknown reasons. The sample has approximately 290,000 clones on record, 70% to 90% of them singletons. The top ten constitute more than 4% of the sample. Specimen: PBMCs or T cells enriched from blood (not recorded which). The receptors derive from a woman in her twenties or thirties who had recovered from COVID-19.

This chain's CDR3 is CASREQKRRQPQHF. DNA of the CDR3: TGTGCCAGCAGGGAGCAGAAGCGTCGCCAGCCCCAGCATTTT. The chain has TRBV28 and TRBJ1-5; unclear D gene. The ends were cut back, 6 bases at V and 7 bases at J, with 16 bases in the middle. In germline, CDR1 is MDHEN, CDR2 SYDVKM. The CDR3 is made up of 14 amino acids.

The chain recombines TRBV11-2 with TRBJ2-7, with D possibly TRBD2 on 7 matching bases. Germline values: CDR1 SGHAT, CDR2 FQNNGV. The CDR3 is made up of 17 amino acids. V dropped 5 bases and J dropped 0 bases, with 20 bases sitting between them. The CDR3 nucleotides are TGTGCCAGCAGCCCGCGATTGGGGGCGGGGGTCTCCTACGAGCAGTACTTC. It translates to CASSPRLGAGVSYEQYF.

This clone showed up just a few times. The chain is built from TRBV10-1 and TRBJ2-7, with D tentatively TRBD2 (5 bases). Germline lookup yields CDR1 WNHNN and CDR2 SYGVQD (reference sequence). V gave up 5 bases and J gave up 4 bases, with 15 bases separating them. The CDR3 is made up of 14 amino acids. The CDR3 region has the DNA TGCGCCAGCAGTTTTAACCCCCGGGGTTACGAGCAGTACTTC. Amino acids: CASSFNPRGYEQYF.

V usage is TRBV18 and J usage is TRBJ1-5; D is undetermined. The germline V and J ends were trimmed by 2 bases and 6 bases, with 14 bases remaining between them. Germline assignment: CDR1 KGHSH and CDR2 LQKENI. The CDR3 runs to 15 residues. The CDR3 nucleotides read TGTGCCAGCTCACCAGCTAACCGCGAATCTCAGCCCCAGCATTTT. As protein: CASSPANRESQPQHF.

This clone was recorded at least ten times. J is TRBJ2-2 and V is TRBV27; 8 bases agree with TRBD1. The CDR3 covers 17 residues. In germline, CDR1 is MNHEY, CDR2 SMNVEV (reference sequence). Trimming cost V 2 bases and J 7 bases; bases outside gene matches: 12. CDR3 DNA sequence: TGTGCCAGCAGTTTAAACCCCTGGACAGGGCGACACGGGGAGCTGTTTTTT. Translation gives CASSLNPWTGRHGELFF.

V usage is TRBV3-1 (or the pseudogene TRBV3-2) and J usage is TRBJ2-7; the D is unclear. The CDR3 extends over 13 amino acids. Per germline, CDR1 LGHDT and CDR2 YNNKEL (reference sequence). V lost 5 bases to trimming and J lost 0 bases, with 8 bases between them. The CDR3 coding sequence is TGTGCCAGCAGCTCTTCTAGCTCCTACGAGCAGTACTTC. This sequence encodes CASSSSSSYEQYF.

The V call is TRBV6-6, the J call TRBJ1-6, with a tentative D call TRBD1 (6 bases). Per germline, CDR1 MNHNY and CDR2 SVGAGI (reference sequence). V lost 6 bases, J lost 7 bases, and 13 bases lay in between. This CDR3 is 14 amino acids long. CDR3 DNA sequence: TGTGCCAGCAGCCCGACAGGTAGCAATTCACCCCTCCACTTT. Translating gives CASSPTGSNSPLHF.

This CDR3 is CASSTGQGAGTGELFF. The CDR3 DNA follows: TGTGCCAGTAGTACCGGACAGGGGGCGGGCACCGGGGAGCTGTTTTTT. V gene TRBV19 combines with J gene TRBJ2-2; the match to TRBD1 covers 11 bases. The germline V gene encodes CDR1 LNHDA and CDR2 SQIVND (reference sequence). This CDR3 has 16 amino acids. V was pared by 4 bases and J by 4 bases, with 5 bases of the junction left unmatched.

V usage is TRBV2 and J usage is TRBJ2-6, with D hard to call. V lost 7 bases, J lost 0 bases, and 10 bases lay in between. Germline CDR1 SNHLY, CDR2 FYNNEI. This CDR3 is built from 15 residues. The CDR3 spells CASIVTDSGANVLTF. CDR3 DNA: TGTGCCAGCATAGTAACAGACTCTGGGGCCAACGTCCTGACTTTC.

The chain couples TRBV28 to TRBJ2-7, with 10 bases lining up with TRBD1. V gave up 6 bases and J gave up 3 bases; unmatched junction bases: 14. CDR3 length equals 17 residues. Germline CDR1 is MDHEN and CDR2 is SYDVKM. In DNA form, the CDR3 reads TGTGCCAGCAGCCAAAGACAGGGGGCGAGGGGTTTCTACGAGCAGTACTTC. This translates into CASSQRQGARGFYEQYF.

This chain joins TRBV12-3 or TRBV12-4 and TRBJ2-1, with unresolved D. With 3 bases removed from V and 9 bases from J, the gap between germline ends came to 6 bases. The length of the CDR3 is 11 residues. The CDR3 bases are TGTGCCAGCAGTTTTGGCGGTGAGCAGTTCTTC. Its translation is CASSFGGEQFF.

This rearrangement joins TRBV19 to TRBJ2-7, with TRBD1 matching 11 bases. Germline V gene sequence: CDR1 LNHDA, CDR2 SQIVND (reference sequence). Trimming at V came to 7 bases and at J to 5 bases, leaving 13 bases not matched to a gene. The CDR3 contains 16 residues. The CDR3: CASTNLPGQGVHEQYF. As DNA, the CDR3 is TGTGCCAGTACCAACCTTCCGGGACAGGGGGTCCACGAGCAGTACTTC.